The rows below give T cell receptor beta chains drawn from one sample of a study of cytomegalovirus exposure and HLA in healthy donors. Measured with immunoSEQ multiplex PCR; TCRdb has only the in-frame clones, and not every one. The sample contains about 270,000 clones, 65% to 85% of which appear only once. The sample consisted of PBMCs. All receptors come from a female donor in good health and CMV-seronegative. Both conserved end residues are trimmed from each CDR3. Each record gives: CDR3 protein, V gene.

ASSLVTSGLAYEQY TRBV11-2
ASSLTDTQY TRBV7-9
ASSLGGQRGTDTQY TRBV11-2
ASRLTVATNEKLF TRBV5-5
ASSEARLQGPYEQY TRBV2
ASRNRDSPDTQY TRBV5-1
ASSLPAGTSYEQY TRBV28
ASSLASGLYNEQF TRBV7-9
ASSFYSNEKLF TRBV28
ASSYSGTGDGVLH TRBV6-5
AGSSQVQETQY TRBV28
ASSAPGLAGGQY TRBV10-1
ASSLTGSSTDTQY TRBV27
ASSLYGGRTEAF TRBV28
ASRQPGLSGNTIY TRBV6-5
ASSDGDNHNEQF TRBV6-4
ASRLASYEQY TRBV6-1
AISVYRGSSDEQY TRBV10-3
ASSILREDTQY TRBV19
ASSQGLAGYGETQY TRBV4-1
ATSSGQGATDTQY TRBV15